The 15 T cell receptor beta chains in this list originate from one sample, sequenced in a study of identical twins. TCRdb passed the 5' RACE reads through MiXCR, listing each CDR3 protein once. The sample lists 640,000 or so distinct CDR3 sequences; around 6% were seen once. Sequencing was carried out using naive T cells sorted from blood. These receptor sequences come from a man in his late teens or twenties in good health.

The rearrangement uses TRBV3-1 and TRBJ2-7, with 8 positions matching TRBD2. Germline values: CDR1 LGHDT, CDR2 YNNKEL (reference sequence). This CDR3 spans 16 amino acids. The V gene end was trimmed by 4 bases and the J gene end by 1 base; junction bases not matched to a gene: 9. CDR3 DNA: TGTGCCAGCAGCCTTAACGGGAGGGGGTTTTCCTACGAGCAGTACTTC. It encodes CASSLNGRGFSYEQYF.

This clonotype was observed at least ten times. This rearrangement joins TRBV6-5 to TRBJ2-1; D call uncertain. Trimming cost V 0 bases and J 0 bases, with 9 bases left between them. CDR1 is MNHEY and CDR2 is SVGAGI in the germline V gene. This CDR3 spans 16 amino acids. The CDR3 DNA is TGTGCCAGCAGTTACTCGATAGCCGACTCCTACAATGAGCAGTTCTTC. Its translation: CASSYSIADSYNEQFF.

This clonotype was counted at least ten times. This chain joins TRBV20-1 and TRBJ2-3; 7 positions agree with TRBD2. The ends lost 3 bases at V and 3 bases at J; junction bases unmatched: 6. Germline CDR1 and CDR2: DFQATT and SNEGSKA (reference sequence). The CDR3 loop spans 14 amino acids. CDR3 sequence: CSASSQRGTDTQYF. In DNA form, the CDR3 reads TGCAGTGCTAGTTCGCAGCGGGGTACAGATACGCAGTATTTT.

In this sample, this clonotype turned up many times. This chain uses TRBV24-1 with TRBJ2-3; 9 nucleotides agree with TRBD2. The germline gives CDR1 KGHDR, CDR2 SFDVKD. V dropped 4 bases and J dropped 4; count of bases not matched to a gene: 8. The CDR3 is 16 residues long. The CDR3 sequence: CATSDVSGSGADTQYF. CDR3 coding DNA: TGTGCCACCAGTGACGTTAGCGGGAGTGGCGCAGATACGCAGTATTTT.

This clonotype has at least ten counts. The CDR3 DNA reads TGTGCCAGCAGTGACTGGGTATGGCGGGAGAGCTACAATGAGCAGTTCTTC. This codes for CASSDWVWRESYNEQFF. The genes are TRBV6-2 or TRBV6-3 and TRBJ2-1; TRBD2 matches 7 bases. There are 17 residues in the CDR3. CDR1 and CDR2 (germline): MNHEY, SVGEGT. J was trimmed by 3 bases and V by 5 bases; bases with no gene match: 13.

The chain has TRBV2 and TRBJ2-3, with TRBD1 matching over 11 bases. Trimming at V came to 6 bases and at J to 2 bases, leaving 4 bases not matched to a gene. Germline values: CDR1 SNHLY, CDR2 FYNNEI. The length of the CDR3 is 15 residues. The CDR3 spells CASRDRGLDTDTQYF. The CDR3 DNA reads TGTGCCAGCAGGGACAGGGGGCTCGACACAGATACGCAGTATTTT.

In this sample, this clonotype turned up many times. V gene TRBV27 combines with J gene TRBJ2-1, with 13 bases lining up with TRBD2. This CDR3 region has 15 residues. J gave up 8 bases and V 5 bases, and 6 bases lay outside the gene matches. The V gene's germline CDR1 is MNHEY and CDR2 SMNVEV (reference sequence). For the CDR3, the DNA is TGTGCCAGCAGTCTCGGGACTAGCGGGATAGATGAGCAGTTCTTC. Translating it yields CASSLGTSGIDEQFF.

This clonotype occurred many times. The J gene is TRBJ2-7, the V gene TRBV6-1; tentative D call: TRBD1 (5 bases). Germline V gene sequence: CDR1 MNHNS, CDR2 SASEGT. The ends were cut back, 5 bases at V and 2 bases at J, with 13 bases in the middle. The CDR3 runs 14 residues. The CDR3 DNA follows: TGTGCCAGCAGTCCGGTATCAGGGCCCTACGAGCAGTACTTC. Protein: CASSPVSGPYEQYF.

This clonotype was counted a few times. The CDR3 is CASSLVPALEAFF. For the CDR3, the DNA is TGTGCCAGCAGCTTGGTCCCAGCCCTTGAAGCTTTCTTT. The chain uses TRBV5-5 and TRBJ1-1; D is unclear. CDR3 size: 13 residues. The V and J ends lost 0 bases and 7 bases respectively, with 10 bases between them. Germline V CDR1 and CDR2: SGHKS, YYEKEE (reference sequence).

The rearrangement uses TRBV20-1 and TRBJ2-1; 8 bases are shared with TRBD2. CDR1 is DFQATT, CDR2 SNEGSKA, per germline (reference sequence). The CDR3 runs 16 residues. With V trimmed by 3 bases and J by 0 bases, 7 bases remained unmatched. For the CDR3, the DNA is TGCAGTGCTAGCCAGCGGGAGCTTCTCTCCTACAATGAGCAGTTCTTC. Translated, it gives CSASQRELLSYNEQFF.

This clonotype was recorded at least ten times. J is TRBJ2-7 and V is TRBV6-6, with no clear D. V lost 6 bases and J lost 7, with 10 bases in between. This CDR3 region has 11 residues. Germline CDR1 is MNHNY and CDR2 is SVGAGI (reference sequence). The chain's CDR3 is CASRSLSEQYF. The CDR3 nucleotides read TGTGCCAGCAGGTCTCTTTCGGAGCAGTACTTC.

This clonotype has only a few counts. CDR3 residues: CASSLGPQREQQDTQYF. Written as DNA, the CDR3 is TGTGCCAGCAGTTTGGGGCCCCAGCGGGAGCAGCAAGATACGCAGTATTTT. The chain is built from TRBV28 and TRBJ2-3; 8 positions match TRBD2. The J segment lost 5 bases and the V segment lost 3 bases, leaving 13 bases of the junction unmatched. This CDR3 comprises 17 residues. CDR1 is MDHEN and CDR2 is SYDVKM in the germline V gene.

This clonotype was counted between two and nine times. The chain has TRBV27 and TRBJ2-3; no clear D. Between the trimmed V and J ends, which lost 3 bases and 0 bases, there was a span of 13 bases. Germline V lookup: CDR1 MNHEY, CDR2 SMNVEV (reference sequence). The CDR3 has 16 residues. CDR3 sequence (DNA): TGTGCCAGCAGTTTCTTTGGCACTCTTAGCACAGATACGCAGTATTTT. This sequence encodes CASSFFGTLSTDTQYF.

The chain is built from TRBV4-1 and TRBJ1-4; D not resolved. V lost 2 bases and J 0 bases, leaving 16 bases between the germline ends. CDR1 is MGHRA and CDR2 is YSYEKL in the germline V gene. The CDR3 runs to 18 residues. CDR3 in DNA: TGCGCCAGCAGCCAACCAAGGGCCAGACCGGCAACTAATGAAAAACTGTTTTTT. Protein: CASSQPRARPATNEKLFF.

The chain is built from TRBV11-1 and TRBJ2-7; 11 positions agree with TRBD2. The CDR3 consists of 18 residues. The V and J ends lost 1 base and 2 bases, in that order; junction bases with no gene match: 10. CDR1 SGHAT and CDR2 FQDESV come from the germline V gene (reference sequence). The CDR3 protein is CASSLVKPGLAEPYEQYV. CDR3 sequence (DNA): TGTGCCAGCAGCTTAGTGAAACCGGGACTAGCGGAGCCCTACGAGCAGTACGTC.